The clone carrying this TCR beta chain has a count of ten or more. The target antigen is unknown. The CDR3 regions of TCR beta were amplified from RNA transcripts. The HTBI primer set was used in a first-round RT-PCR of the TCR CDR3. One entry per CDR3 protein, called by TCRdb with MiXCR from the multiplex PCR reads. The sample lists hundreds of thousands of distinct CDR3 sequences; 14% to 15% were seen once. V gave up 5 bases and J gave up 3 bases, with 20 bases separating them. CDR3 length: 16 amino acids. Germline assignment: CDR1 SGHAT and CDR2 FQNNGV. In the ophthalmopathy cohort, Clinical Activity Score was at least 3, NOSPECS grade at least 4, and duration under 3 months. Used for diagnoses were clinical symptoms, serum thyroxine and TRAb, thyroid ultrasound and orbital computed tomography. This sample was taken from a study of T cells in Graves' hyperthyroidism and ophthalmopathy. The wider study: Peripheral blood specimens were obtained at initial diagnosis, prior to any treatment. General study findings and limits: Most expanded thyroid clonotypes above 0.001 also appeared in blood.

This chain connects TRBV11-2 to TRBJ2-7; TRBD2 is a possible D gene (8 bases). Sequencing was done on a sample of blood. The clonotype originates from a woman between 40 and 50 years old with Graves' ophthalmopathy. The CDR3 sequence is CASSPRGGGRRYEQYF. CDR3 sequence (DNA): TGTGCCAGCAGCCCGAGAGGGGGCGGGAGGCGCTACGAGCAGTACTTC.